The T cell receptor beta chain under discussion was sequenced for a study of response to subunit inactivated influenza vaccine. Whole-study results and caveats: The authors put forward the suggestion that each seasonal influenza vaccination may bring in only a limited number of new T cells.

In this sample, this clonotype turned up many times. Its antigen is still unknown. Each CDR3 protein gets one entry after TCRdb re-called the RT-PCR reads with MiXCR. The table records approximately 200,000 distinct CDR3 sequences, 13% to 15% of them present only once. Germline CDR1 and CDR2: MNHEY and SVGEGT. The ends were cut back, 1 base at V and 0 bases at J, with 13 bases in the middle. The CDR3 contains 17 residues. The J gene is TRBJ2-1, the V gene TRBV6-2 or TRBV6-3, with unresolved D. This receptor was identified in a man in his fifties who received an inactivated influenza vaccine. The sample in question was CD8+ T cells sorted from PBMCs, obtained 4 to 6 days after vaccination. The CDR3 protein is CASSYFPKKSSYNEQFF. In DNA, the CDR3 is TGTGCCAGCAGTTACTTTCCCAAAAAGAGCTCCTACAATGAGCAGTTCTTC.